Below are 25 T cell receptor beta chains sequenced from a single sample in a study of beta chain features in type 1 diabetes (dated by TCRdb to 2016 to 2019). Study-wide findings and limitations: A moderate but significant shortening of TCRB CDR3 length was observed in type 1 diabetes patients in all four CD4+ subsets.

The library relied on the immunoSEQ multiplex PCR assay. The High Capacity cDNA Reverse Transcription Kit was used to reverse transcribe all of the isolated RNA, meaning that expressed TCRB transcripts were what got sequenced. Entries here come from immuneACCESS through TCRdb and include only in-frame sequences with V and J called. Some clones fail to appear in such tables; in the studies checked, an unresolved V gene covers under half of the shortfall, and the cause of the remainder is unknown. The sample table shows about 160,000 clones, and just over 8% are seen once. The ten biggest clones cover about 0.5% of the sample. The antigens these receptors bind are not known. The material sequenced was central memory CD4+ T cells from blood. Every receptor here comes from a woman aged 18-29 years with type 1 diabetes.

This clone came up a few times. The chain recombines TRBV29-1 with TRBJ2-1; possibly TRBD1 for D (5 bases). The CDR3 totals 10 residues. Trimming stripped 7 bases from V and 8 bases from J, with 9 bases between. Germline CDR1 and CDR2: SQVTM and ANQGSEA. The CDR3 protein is CSAKGDEQFF. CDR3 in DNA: TGCAGCGCTAAAGGGGATGAGCAGTTCTTC.

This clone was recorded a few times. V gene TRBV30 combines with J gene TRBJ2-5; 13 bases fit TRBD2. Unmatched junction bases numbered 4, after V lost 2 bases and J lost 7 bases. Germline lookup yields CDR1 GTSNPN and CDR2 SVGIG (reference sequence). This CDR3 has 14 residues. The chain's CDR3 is CAWSRTSGSGTQYF. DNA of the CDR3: TGTGCCTGGAGTCGGACTAGCGGGAGCGGGACCCAGTACTTC.

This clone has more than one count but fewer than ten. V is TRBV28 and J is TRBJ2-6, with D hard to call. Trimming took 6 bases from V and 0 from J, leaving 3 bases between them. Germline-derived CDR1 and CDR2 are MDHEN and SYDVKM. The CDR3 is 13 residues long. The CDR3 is CASSRSGANVLTF. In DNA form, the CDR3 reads TGTGCCAGCAGCCGCTCTGGGGCCAACGTCCTGACTTTC. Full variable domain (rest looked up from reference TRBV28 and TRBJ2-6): DVKVTQSSRYLVKRTGEKVFLECVQDMDHENMFWYRQDPGLGLRLIYFSYDVKMKEKGDIPEGYSVSREKKERFSLILESASTNQTSMYLCASSRSGANVLTFGAGSRLTVL.

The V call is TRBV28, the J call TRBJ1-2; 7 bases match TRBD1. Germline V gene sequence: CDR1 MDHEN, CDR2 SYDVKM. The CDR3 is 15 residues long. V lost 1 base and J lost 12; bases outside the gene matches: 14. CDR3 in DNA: TGTGCCAGCAGTTTATCGGGCCGACAGGGCCGGCTCGACACCTTC. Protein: CASSLSGRQGRLDTF.

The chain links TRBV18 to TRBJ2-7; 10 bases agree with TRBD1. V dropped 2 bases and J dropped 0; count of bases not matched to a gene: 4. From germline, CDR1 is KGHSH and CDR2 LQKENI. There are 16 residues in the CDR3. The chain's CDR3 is CASSPERQGASYEQYF. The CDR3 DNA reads TGTGCCAGCTCACCAGAAAGACAGGGGGCCTCCTACGAGCAGTACTTC.

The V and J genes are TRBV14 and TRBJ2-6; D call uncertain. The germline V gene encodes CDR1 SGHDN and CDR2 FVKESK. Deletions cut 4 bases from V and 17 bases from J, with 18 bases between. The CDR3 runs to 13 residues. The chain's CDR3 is CASSPSGSPIVTF. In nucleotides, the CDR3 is TGTGCCAGCAGCCCCTCCGGGTCTCCTATAGTGACTTTC.

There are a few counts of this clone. The CDR3 spells CATSRARGVSQPQHF. In DNA, the CDR3 is TGTGCCACCAGCAGGGCCAGGGGAGTGAGTCAGCCCCAGCATTTT. The chain joins TRBV15 to TRBJ1-5, with D possibly matching TRBD1 (6 bases). CDR3 length equals 15 residues. Trimming stripped 3 bases from V and 6 bases from J, with 15 bases between. Germline CDR1 and CDR2: LNHNV and YYDKDF (reference sequence).

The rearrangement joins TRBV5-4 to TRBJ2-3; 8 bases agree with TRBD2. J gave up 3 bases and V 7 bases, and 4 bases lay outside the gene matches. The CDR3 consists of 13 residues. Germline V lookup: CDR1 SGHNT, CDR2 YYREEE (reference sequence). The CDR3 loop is CASLVAGTDTQYF. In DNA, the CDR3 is TGTGCCAGCCTAGTAGCGGGGACAGATACGCAGTATTTT.

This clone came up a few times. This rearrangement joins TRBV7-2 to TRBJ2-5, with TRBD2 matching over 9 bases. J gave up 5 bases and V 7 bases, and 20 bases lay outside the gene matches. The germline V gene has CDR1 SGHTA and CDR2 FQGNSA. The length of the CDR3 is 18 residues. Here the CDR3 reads CASKQGSISGRSWETQYF. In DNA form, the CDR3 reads TGTGCCAGCAAGCAAGGCTCAATTAGCGGGAGATCCTGGGAGACCCAGTACTTC.

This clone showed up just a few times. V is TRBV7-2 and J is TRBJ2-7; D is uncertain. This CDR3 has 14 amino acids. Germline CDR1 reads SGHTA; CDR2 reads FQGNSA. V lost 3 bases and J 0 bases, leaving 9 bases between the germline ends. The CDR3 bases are TGTGCCAGCAGCTTTAGAGTCGACTCCTACGAGCAGTACTTC. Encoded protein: CASSFRVDSYEQYF. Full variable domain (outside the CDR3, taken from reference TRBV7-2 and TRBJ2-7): GAGVSQSPSNKVTEKGKDVELRCDPISGHTALYWYRQSLGQGLEFLIYFQGNSAPDKSGLPSDRFSAERTGGSVSTLTIQRTQQEDSAVYLCASSFRVDSYEQYFGPGTRLTVT.

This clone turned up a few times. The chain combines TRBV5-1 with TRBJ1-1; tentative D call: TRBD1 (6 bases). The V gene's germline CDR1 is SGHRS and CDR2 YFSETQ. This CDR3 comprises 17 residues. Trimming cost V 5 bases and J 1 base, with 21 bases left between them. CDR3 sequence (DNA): TGCGCCAGCAGGCCCGGACAGCGAAGTGATGAGAACACTGAAGCTTTCTTT. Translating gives CASRPGQRSDENTEAFF.

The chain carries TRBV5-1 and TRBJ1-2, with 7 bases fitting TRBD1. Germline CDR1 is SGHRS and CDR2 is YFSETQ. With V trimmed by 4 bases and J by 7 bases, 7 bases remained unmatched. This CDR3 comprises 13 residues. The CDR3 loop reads CASSPETGFGYTF. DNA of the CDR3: TGCGCCAGCAGCCCCGAGACAGGGTTTGGCTACACCTTC.

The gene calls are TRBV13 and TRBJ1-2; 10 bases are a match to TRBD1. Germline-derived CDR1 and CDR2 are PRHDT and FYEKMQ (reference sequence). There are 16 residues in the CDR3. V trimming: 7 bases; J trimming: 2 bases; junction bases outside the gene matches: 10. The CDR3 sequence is CASTYRGGQGNYGYTF. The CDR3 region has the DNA TGTGCCAGCACCTACCGCGGGGGACAGGGGAACTATGGCTACACCTTC.

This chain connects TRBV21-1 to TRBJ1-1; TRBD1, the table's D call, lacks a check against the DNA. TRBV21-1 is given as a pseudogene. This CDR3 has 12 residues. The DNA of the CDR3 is TGTGCCAGCAACCCAGGGGGCGGTGGAGCTTTCTTT. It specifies CASNPGGGGAFF.

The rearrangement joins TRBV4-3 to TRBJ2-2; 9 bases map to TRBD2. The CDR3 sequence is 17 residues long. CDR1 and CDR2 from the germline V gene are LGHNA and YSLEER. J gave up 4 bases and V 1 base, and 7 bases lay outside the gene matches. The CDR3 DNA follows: TGCGCCAGCAGCCAAGTGACGCGGGGGGGCACCACCGGGGAGCTGTTTTTT. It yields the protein CASSQVTRGGTTGELFF.

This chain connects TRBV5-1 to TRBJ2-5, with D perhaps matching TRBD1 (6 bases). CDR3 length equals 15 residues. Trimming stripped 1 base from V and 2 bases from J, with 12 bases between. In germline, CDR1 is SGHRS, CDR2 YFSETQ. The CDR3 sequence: CASSLTGQLQETQYF. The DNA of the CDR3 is TGCGCCAGCAGCTTGACCGGACAGCTACAAGAGACCCAGTACTTC.

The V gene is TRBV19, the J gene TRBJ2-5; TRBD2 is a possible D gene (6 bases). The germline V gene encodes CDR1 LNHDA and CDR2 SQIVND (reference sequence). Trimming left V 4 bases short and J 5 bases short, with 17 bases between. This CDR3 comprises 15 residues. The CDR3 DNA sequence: TGTGCCAGTAGTACCCCCGGGCTAGCGATGGAGACCCAGTACTTC. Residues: CASSTPGLAMETQYF.

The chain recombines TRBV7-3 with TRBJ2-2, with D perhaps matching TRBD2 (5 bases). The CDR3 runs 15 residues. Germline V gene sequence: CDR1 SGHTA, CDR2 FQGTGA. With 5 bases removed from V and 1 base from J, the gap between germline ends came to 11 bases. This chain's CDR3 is CASSPLGENTGELFF. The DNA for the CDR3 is TGTGCCAGCAGCCCACTAGGCGAGAACACCGGGGAGCTGTTTTTT.

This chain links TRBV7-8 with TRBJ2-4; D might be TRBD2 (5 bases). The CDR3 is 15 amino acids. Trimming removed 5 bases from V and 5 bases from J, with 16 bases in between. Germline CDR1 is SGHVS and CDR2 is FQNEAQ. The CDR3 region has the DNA TGTGCCAGCAGCCCCGCCACCGGGGTCGAAAACATTCAGTACTTC. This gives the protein CASSPATGVENIQYF.

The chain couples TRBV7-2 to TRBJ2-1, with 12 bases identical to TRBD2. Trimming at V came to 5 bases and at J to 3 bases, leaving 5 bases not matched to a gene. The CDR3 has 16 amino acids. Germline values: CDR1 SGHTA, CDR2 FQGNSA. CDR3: CASSLSSGGGYNEQFF. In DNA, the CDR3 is TGTGCCAGCAGCCTCTCTAGCGGGGGGGGCTACAATGAGCAGTTCTTC.

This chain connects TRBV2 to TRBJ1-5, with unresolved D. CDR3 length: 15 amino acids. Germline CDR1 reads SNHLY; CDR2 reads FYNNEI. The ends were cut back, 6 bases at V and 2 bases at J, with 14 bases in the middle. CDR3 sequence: CASSQSGDGNQPQHF. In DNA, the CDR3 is TGTGCCAGCAGCCAGTCGGGAGACGGCAATCAGCCCCAGCATTTT.

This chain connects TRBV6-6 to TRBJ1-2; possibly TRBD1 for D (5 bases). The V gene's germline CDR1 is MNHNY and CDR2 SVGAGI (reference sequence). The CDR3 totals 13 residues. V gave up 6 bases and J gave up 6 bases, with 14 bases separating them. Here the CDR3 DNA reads TGTGCCAGCAGCCCCCCTACGGGGGATGGCTACACCTTC. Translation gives CASSPPTGDGYTF.

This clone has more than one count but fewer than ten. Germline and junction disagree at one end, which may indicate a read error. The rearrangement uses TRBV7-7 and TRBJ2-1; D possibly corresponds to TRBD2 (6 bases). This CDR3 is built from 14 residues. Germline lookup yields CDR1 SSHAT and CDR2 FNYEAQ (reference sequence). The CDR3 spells CASSLASLEGEQFF. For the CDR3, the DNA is TGTGCTAGCAGCTTAGCGTCCCTGGAGGGCGAGCAGTTCTTC.

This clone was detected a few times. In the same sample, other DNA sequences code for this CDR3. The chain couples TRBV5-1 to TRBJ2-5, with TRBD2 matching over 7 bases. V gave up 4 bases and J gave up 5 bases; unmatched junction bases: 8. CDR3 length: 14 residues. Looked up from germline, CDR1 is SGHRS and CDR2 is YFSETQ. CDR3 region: CASSPSGGQETQYF. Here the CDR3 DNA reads TGCGCCAGCAGCCCATCGGGGGGTCAGGAGACCCAGTACTTC.

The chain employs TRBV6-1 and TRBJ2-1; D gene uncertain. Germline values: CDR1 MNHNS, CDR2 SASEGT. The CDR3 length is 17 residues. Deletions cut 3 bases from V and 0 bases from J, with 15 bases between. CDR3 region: CASSEFSLAVSYNEQFF. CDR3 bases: TGTGCCAGCAGTGAGTTCAGTTTGGCGGTCTCCTACAATGAGCAGTTCTTC.